This is a list of T cell receptor beta chains from one sample in a study of resident and recirculating memory T cells in vitiligo. Libraries were prepared by immunoSEQ multiplex PCR; TCRdb keeps only in-frame clonotypes and omits some of them. The repertoire holds roughly 80,000 clones, just over 90% seen once, with 4% to 5.5% in the top ten. Source material: blood. These TCRs come from a male donor with vitiligo. CDR3s include the opening cysteine and the closing phenylalanine or tryptophan. D genes are given only for firm matches. Size is stated for part of the rows, as once, few or many counts, or as a class when the clone is expanded.

V	J	D	size	DNA	CDR3
TRBV7-3	TRBJ2-1	TRBD2	.	TGTGCCAGCAGCTTAATAGCGGGAGTCTCCTACAATGAGCAGTTCTTC	CASSLIAGVSYNEQFF
TRBV11-3	TRBJ2-5	TRBD2	.	TGTGCCAGCAGCTTAGGCCCTAGCGGGAGGAACACGCAACCAGAGACCCAGTACTTC	CASSLGPSGRNTQPETQYF
TRBV11-2	TRBJ1-1	.	.	TGTGCCAGCAGCTTAGACAGGGATACTGAAGCTTTCTTT	CASSLDRDTEAFF
TRBV4-2	TRBJ1-1	.	.	TGTGCCAGCAGCCAAGATAGGACAGCCACTGAAGCTTTCTTT	CASSQDRTATEAFF
TRBV28	TRBJ1-2	TRBD1	.	TGTGCCAGCAATATAGGAACAGGGGGCTATGGCTACACCTTC	CASNIGTGGYGYTF
TRBV29-1	TRBJ2-7	.	.	TGCAGCGTTGATGTGGCAGACTACGAGCAGTACTTC	CSVDVADYEQYF
TRBV2	TRBJ1-1	.	once	TGTGCCGAAGGACAAGGGAACACTGAAGCTTTCTTT	CAEGQGNTEAFF
TRBV7-8	TRBJ2-7	.	.	TGTGCCAGCAGCTTAGGTGCTCATTTGAGCTCCTACGAGCAGTACTTC	CASSLGAHLSSYEQYF
TRBV7-2	TRBJ2-7	.	.	TGTGCCACCCAGCCCTTAGCTGTAGCGTGGGGCTACGAGCAGTACTTC	CATQPLAVAWGYEQYF
TRBV28	TRBJ2-2	TRBD2	.	TGTGCCAGCCGGGGGGGACAGAACACCGGGGAGCTGTTTTTT	CASRGGQNTGELFF
TRBV28	TRBJ2-7	.	.	TGTGCCAGCAGTGATACAGGGTCGGTGGCCTACGAGCAGTACTTC	CASSDTGSVAYEQYF
TRBV7-2	TRBJ2-5	.	.	TGTGCCAGCAGCTTGTGGCTAGTAGGCGAGACCCAGTACTTC	CASSLWLVGETQYF
TRBV11-2	TRBJ1-2	.	.	TGTGCCAGCAGCTTAGAAGGGCAGGGCTATGGCTACACCTTC	CASSLEGQGYGYTF
TRBV4-1	TRBJ2-7	TRBD2	.	TGCGCCAGCAGCCAACCCCTAGCGGGAGTCGGGGAGCAGTACTTC	CASSQPLAGVGEQYF
TRBV5-1	TRBJ2-3	TRBD2	.	TGCGCCAGCAGCTTGGATGGACTAGCGGGAGGGCCCACAGATACGCAGTATTTT	CASSLDGLAGGPTDTQYF
TRBV5-4	TRBJ1-2	.	few	TGTGCCAGCAGCACCGAAGGAGTAGATGGCTACACCTTC	CASSTEGVDGYTF
TRBV11-1	TRBJ2-7	TRBD1	.	TGTGCCAGCAGCTGGGGTACAGGGGGTACGTACGAGCAGTACTTC	CASSWGTGGTYEQYF
TRBV6-5	TRBJ1-2	.	few	TGTGCCAGCAGCACAGATCCTTCCTTGGGCTACACCTTC	CASSTDPSLGYTF
TRBV11-2	TRBJ1-1	.	.	TGTGCCAGCAGCTTAGAGCAGGGTACTGTAGCTTTCTTT	CASSLEQGTVAFF
TRBV4-1	TRBJ1-2	TRBD1	.	TGCGCCAGCAGCCAAGACATGGGACAGGGGTTTATTGGCTACACCTTC	CASSQDMGQGFIGYTF
TRBV19	TRBJ2-7	TRBD2	.	TGTGCCAGTAGTCTAGCGGGAACCTACGAGCAGTACTTC	CASSLAGTYEQYF
TRBV20-1	TRBJ1-2	.	.	TGCAGCTTCCTAGGGGGTCCGGGCTACACCTTC	CSFLGGPGYTF
TRBV6-5	TRBJ1-2	.	.	TGTGCCAGCAGCCGAGGCCGTAACTATGGCTACACCTTC	CASSRGRNYGYTF
TRBV9	TRBJ1-1	.	.	TGTGCCAGCAGCGTTACAGGGCACATGAACACTGAAGCTTTCTTT	CASSVTGHMNTEAFF
TRBV5-1	TRBJ1-1	.	.	TGCGCCAGCAGCCCCCAGGAGGGGTGGGACACTGAAGCTTTCTTT	CASSPQEGWDTEAFF
TRBV5-1	TRBJ2-3	.	.	TGCGCCAGCAGCTTGGGTCGCGGAACAGATACGCAGTATTTT	CASSLGRGTDTQYF
TRBV7-2	TRBJ1-1	.	.	TGTGCCAGCACCCGGGACACGAACACTGAAGCTTTCTTT	CASTRDTNTEAFF
TRBV5-1	TRBJ2-1	TRBD2	.	TGCGCCAGCAGCTTGGGGGGGAGGGATGAGCAGTTCTTC	CASSLGGRDEQFF
TRBV6-6	TRBJ1-5	TRBD1	few	TGTGCCAGCAGTTACGACAGGGGTAGACAGCCCCAGCATTTT	CASSYDRGRQPQHF
TRBV5-4	TRBJ1-3	TRBD1	.	TGTGCCAGCAGCCCCGGGACAGGGGGCTCTGGAAACACCATATATTTT	CASSPGTGGSGNTIYF
TRBV2	TRBJ2-3	.	once	TGTGCCAGCAGTGGAGAGGATACGCAGTATTTT	CASSGEDTQYF
TRBV6-6	TRBJ2-7	.	.	TGTGCCAGCAGTTACTCTCCGGGCTCCTACGAGCAGTACTTC	CASSYSPGSYEQYF
TRBV13	TRBJ1-1	TRBD1	.	TGTGCCAGCAGCCCGGGCCGGACAGGTCGAAAGACTGAAGCTTTCTTT	CASSPGRTGRKTEAFF
TRBV7-2	TRBJ2-4	TRBD1	.	TGTGCCAGCAGCCTGCGACAGGGTGGTTGGTCCAAAAACATTCAGTACTTC	CASSLRQGGWSKNIQYF
TRBV5-1	TRBJ2-5	TRBD1	.	TGCGCCAGCAGCTTCGGACAGGGCGGCGAGACCCAGTACTTC	CASSFGQGGETQYF
TRBV6-5	TRBJ1-4	TRBD1	.	TGTGCCAGCAGTTACCGACAGGGATCTAATGAAAAACTGTTTTTT	CASSYRQGSNEKLFF
TRBV6-5	TRBJ1-2	.	once	TGTGCCAGCAGTTACGGCCGGGACATATATGGCTACACCTTC	CASSYGRDIYGYTF
TRBV11-2	TRBJ1-1	TRBD1	.	TGTGCCAGCAGCTCCTTAGGACAGGGCCACACTGAAGCTTTCTTT	CASSSLGQGHTEAFF
TRBV9	TRBJ1-1	.	.	TGTGCCAGCAGCGCCTGGGACATGAACACTGAAGCTTTCTTT	CASSAWDMNTEAFF
TRBV6-1	TRBJ1-5	TRBD1	.	TGTGCCAGCAGTGAAGCCCCCGGACAGGGTTGGCAGCCCCAGCATTTT	CASSEAPGQGWQPQHF
TRBV9	TRBJ1-2	TRBD1	.	TGTGCCAGCAGCCAGCGGGAGGGGGCAGGCTATGGCTACACCTTC	CASSQREGAGYGYTF
TRBV11-3	TRBJ2-1	TRBD2	.	TGTGCCAGCAGCCGGGACCTAGCGGGAGTTTGGGAGCAGTTCTTC	CASSRDLAGVWEQFF
TRBV7-9	TRBJ2-4	.	.	TGTGCCAGCAGCGCCCGAGGAGGGGCCAAAAACATTCAGTACTTC	CASSARGGAKNIQYF
TRBV7-9	TRBJ2-5	.	once	TGTGCCAGCACGGACAGCCAAGAGACCCAGTACTTC	CASTDSQETQYF
TRBV11-2	TRBJ2-7	.	.	TGTGCCAGCAGCTTAGGCCCCCTTCGAGGTAGCGGACCCTCCTACGAGCAGTACTTC	CASSLGPLRGSGPSYEQYF
TRBV10-2	TRBJ1-2	.	.	TGCGCCAGCCGGCCGGGTCGCCGCCATCTTGGCTACACCTTC	CASRPGRRHLGYTF
TRBV27	TRBJ2-3	.	once	TGTGCCAGCAGCCTCGTGGGCGGGTTCGATACGCAGTATTTT	CASSLVGGFDTQYF
TRBV5-6	TRBJ1-5	TRBD1	.	TGTGCCAGCAGCCGGACAGGGGAGTTTGGCAATCAGCCCCAGCATTTT	CASSRTGEFGNQPQHF
TRBV12-5	TRBJ1-1	.	.	TGTGCTAGTGGTTTCGCCGGGAACACTGAAGCTTTCTTT	CASGFAGNTEAFF
TRBV9	TRBJ2-1	TRBD2	once	TGTGCCAGCAGCTCGTTCACCGGGACTAGCGGGCGCAATGAGCAGTTCTTC	CASSSFTGTSGRNEQFF
TRBV18	TRBJ1-1	.	.	TGTGCCAGCTCACCACCGTCCGTAAAGAACACTGAAGCTTTCTTT	CASSPPSVKNTEAFF
TRBV18	TRBJ2-7	TRBD2	.	TGTGCCAGCTCACCACAGCGGGGCCTTACGGACGAGCAGTACTTC	CASSPQRGLTDEQYF
TRBV11-2	TRBJ2-7	TRBD1	.	TGTGCCAGCAGCACCGGACAGGGTGGGTACGAGCAGTACTTC	CASSTGQGGYEQYF
TRBV18	TRBJ2-7	TRBD1	.	TGTGCCAGCTCAACAGGACAGGGGGGGACCTACGAGCAGTACTTC	CASSTGQGGTYEQYF
TRBV27	TRBJ2-3	TRBD2	.	TGTGCCAGCAGTCCGTCTAGCGGGAGGGAGGTGACTACGCAGTATTTT	CASSPSSGREVTTQYF
TRBV28	TRBJ1-1	TRBD1	.	TGTGCCAGCAGGCTGACAGGGGTCACTGAAGCTTTCTTT	CASRLTGVTEAFF
TRBV5-6	TRBJ2-2	.	.	TGTGCCAGCACCCGTAGATTCCGCACCGGGGAGCTGTTTTTT	CASTRRFRTGELFF
TRBV10-3	TRBJ2-7	TRBD2	.	TGTGCCATCAGTACTAGCGGGAGCTCCTACGAGCAGTACTTC	CAISTSGSSYEQYF